This T cell receptor beta chain was found in a study of cytomegalovirus exposure and HLA in healthy donors. The primer mix had 60 Vbeta and 13 Jbeta primers. Clones were sequenced by immunoSEQ multiplex PCR, and TCRdb holds only the in-frame ones, with some missing. The profile shows nearly 95,000 clones, 7.6% of them singletons. The clonotype originates from a man aged 50 to 60 in good health and CMV-seronegative. The sample was PBMCs.

The CDR3: CASSSTSGGKQFF. CDR3 coding DNA: TGTGCCAGCAGTTCGACTAGCGGGGGGAAGCAGTTCTTC. The chain has TRBV6-6 and TRBJ2-1; TRBD2 matches 13 bases. CDR1 and CDR2 from the germline V gene are MNHNY and SVGAGI (reference sequence). Germline trimming cut 4 bases from V and 11 bases from J; bases unmatched to any gene: 2. CDR3 length: 13 amino acids.